These T cell receptor beta chains were read from a single sample in a study of blood T cell repertoires in COVID-19. Some clones are missing from TCRdb's copy, which holds only in-frame ones; the method was immunoSEQ multiplex PCR. The sample lists around 120,000 clones, roughly nine tenths occurring once. Material: peripheral blood. The origin of the receptors is a man in his 70s who had recovered from COVID-19. CDR3s include the opening cysteine and the closing phenylalanine or tryptophan. D genes are given only for firm matches. The size of a clone is reported for some rows only, either as once, few or many, or as a class for expanded clones.

size,D,J,V,CDR3,DNA
-,-,TRBJ2-2,TRBV7-3,CASSLQTAANTGELFF,TGTGCCAGCAGCTTACAGACAGCCGCGAACACCGGGGAGCTGTTTTTT
-,-,TRBJ1-2,TRBV7-8,CASSPQGPGNLGYTF,TGTGCCAGCAGCCCCCAGGGGCCAGGGAATTTGGGCTACACCTTC
-,TRBD1,TRBJ1-2,TRBV3-1/TRBV3-2,CASSGDSDYGYTF,TGTGCCAGCAGCGGGGACAGTGACTATGGCTACACCTTC
-,-,TRBJ1-2,TRBV3-1/TRBV3-2,CASSQATRDGYTF,TGTGCCAGCAGCCAAGCCACTAGAGACGGCTACACCTTC
-,-,TRBJ2-1,TRBV11-2,CASSRGLNNEQFF,TGTGCCAGCAGTAGGGGCCTAAACAATGAGCAGTTCTTC
-,-,TRBJ2-3,TRBV4-1,CASSQARGGTTDTQYF,TGCGCCAGCAGCCAAGCGAGGGGGGGCACCACAGATACGCAGTATTTT
once,TRBD2,TRBJ2-5,TRBV4-3,CASSPRWGAALAGGGETQYF,TGCGCCAGCAGCCCCCGGTGGGGGGCCGCTCTAGCGGGAGGAGGGGAGACCCAGTACTTC
-,TRBD1,TRBJ1-1,TRBV9,CASSAGRNRGGSRTEAFF,TGTGCCAGCAGCGCCGGAAGGAACAGGGGAGGAAGTCGGACTGAAGCTTTCTTT
-,TRBD2,TRBJ2-3,TRBV9,CASSANLAGGSTDTQYF,TGTGCCAGCAGCGCCAACCTAGCGGGGGGCAGCACAGATACGCAGTATTTT
-,TRBD2,TRBJ2-1,TRBV19,CASADTSGSYNEQFF,TGTGCCAGTGCCGACACTAGCGGGAGCTACAATGAGCAGTTCTTC
-,-,TRBJ2-3,TRBV15,CATSTDRRGTDTQYF,TGTGCCACCAGCACCGACAGGAGAGGCACAGATACGCAGTATTTT
-,TRBD2,TRBJ2-3,TRBV5-8,CASSFAILAGGPVDTQYF,TGTGCCAGCAGTTTTGCGATCCTAGCGGGAGGGCCGGTAGATACGCAGTATTTT
-,-,TRBJ1-1,TRBV19,CASSLRLGSDTEAFF,TGTGCCAGTAGTTTAAGACTCGGCAGTGACACTGAAGCTTTCTTT
-,-,TRBJ2-3,TRBV6-5,CASLRLTDTQYF,TGTGCCAGCCTCCGTCTCACAGATACGCAGTATTTT
-,-,TRBJ1-1,TRBV30,CAWSVAAGNTEAFF,TGTGCCTGGAGTGTAGCCGCAGGGAACACTGAAGCTTTCTTT
-,-,TRBJ2-3,TRBV7-7,CASSLAPQGLCTDTQYF,TGTGCCAGCAGCTTAGCTCCACAGGGTTTGTGCACAGATACGCAGTATTTT
-,-,TRBJ1-1,TRBV30,CAWSVQASTEAFF,TGTGCCTGGAGTGTACAGGCGAGCACTGAAGCTTTCTTT
-,-,TRBJ1-1,TRBV6-5,CASSQPLAGEAFF,TGTGCCAGCAGTCAACCTTTAGCGGGAGAAGCTTTCTTT
once,-,TRBJ1-4,TRBV10-3,CAISESREREKLFF,TGTGCCATCAGTGAGTCCAGGGAAAGGGAAAAACTGTTTTTT
-,-,TRBJ2-1,TRBV4-1,CASSQGATIVRGNEQFF,TGCGCCAGCAGCCAAGGGGCGACAATTGTACGGGGGAATGAGCAGTTCTTC
-,TRBD2,TRBJ2-2,TRBV7-8,CASSWGVSGGAIGELFF,TGTGCCAGCAGCTGGGGCGTTAGCGGGGGGGCAATCGGGGAGCTGTTTTTT
-,-,TRBJ1-3,TRBV2,CASSDAGAAGNTIYF,TGTGCCAGCAGTGATGCGGGGGCAGCTGGAAACACCATATATTTT
-,-,TRBJ2-3,TRBV30,CAWTPGQLRSTDTQYF,TGTGCCTGGACTCCAGGGCAACTCCGCAGCACAGATACGCAGTATTTT
-,-,TRBJ1-2,TRBV6-5,CASSYQGDGYTF,TGTGCCAGCAGTTACCAGGGTGATGGCTACACCTTC
-,TRBD2,TRBJ2-3,TRBV6-5,CASSRTSGSGDTQYF,TGTGCCAGCAGCCGGACTAGCGGGAGCGGGGATACGCAGTATTTT
-,TRBD2,TRBJ2-1,TRBV9,CASSVGTSGSSEQFF,TGTGCCAGCAGCGTAGGTACTAGCGGGAGCAGCGAGCAGTTCTTC
-,TRBD1,TRBJ1-2,TRBV5-1,CASSTGQGGGYTF,TGCGCCAGCAGCACCGGACAGGGAGGCGGCTACACCTTC
-,TRBD2,TRBJ2-5,TRBV4-1,CASSQEAGRGASGTQYF,TGCGCCAGCAGCCAAGAGGCGGGGCGGGGGGCGTCGGGGACCCAGTACTTC
-,TRBD1,TRBJ1-3,TRBV6-5,CASSRDRDPGNTIYF,TGTGCCAGCAGCCGGGACAGGGACCCTGGAAACACCATATATTTT
-,TRBD1,TRBJ2-3,TRBV30,CAWSPGTVTDTQYF,TGTGCCTGGAGCCCCGGGACAGTCACAGATACGCAGTATTTT
-,-,TRBJ1-4,TRBV4-3,CASSVRGATNEKLFF,TGCGCCAGCAGCGTCCGGGGTGCAACTAATGAAAAACTGTTTTTT
-,TRBD2,TRBJ2-3,TRBV7-3,CASRPQRGATDTQYF,TGTGCCAGCAGACCCCAGCGGGGGGCCACAGATACGCAGTATTTT
-,-,TRBJ1-2,TRBV19,CASTAGGLRGYTF,TGTGCCAGTACCGCTGGAGGGCTTCGCGGCTACACCTTC
once,TRBD2,TRBJ2-1,TRBV4-2,CASSPLAGGDDIGQFF,TGTGCCAGCAGCCCTTTAGCGGGAGGGGATGACATCGGGCAGTTCTTC
once,-,TRBJ2-2,TRBV5-4,CASSLGRGNTGELFF,TGTGCCAGCAGCTTGGGCAGGGGAAACACCGGGGAGCTGTTTTTT
once,TRBD1,TRBJ2-1,TRBV3-1/TRBV3-2,CASSRQGALYNEQFF,TGTGCCAGCAGCCGACAGGGAGCGTTGTACAATGAGCAGTTCTTC
-,TRBD1,TRBJ1-2,TRBV5-6,CASTERGPRYGYTF,TGTGCCAGCACAGAAAGGGGGCCCCGCTATGGCTACACCTTC
-,-,TRBJ2-3,TRBV6-5,CASSYKDITDTQYF,TGTGCCAGCAGTTACAAGGACATTACAGATACGCAGTATTTT
-,-,TRBJ2-3,TRBV2,CASRWLGTDTQYF,TGTGCCAGCAGGTGGCTAGGCACAGATACGCAGTATTTT
many,-,TRBJ1-2,TRBV14,CASSWGAVQPGYTF,TGTGCCAGCAGCTGGGGCGCGGTCCAGCCTGGCTACACCTTC
once,TRBD1,TRBJ2-7,TRBV7-9,CASAWDRSEQYF,TGTGCCAGCGCCTGGGACAGGTCCGAGCAGTACTTC